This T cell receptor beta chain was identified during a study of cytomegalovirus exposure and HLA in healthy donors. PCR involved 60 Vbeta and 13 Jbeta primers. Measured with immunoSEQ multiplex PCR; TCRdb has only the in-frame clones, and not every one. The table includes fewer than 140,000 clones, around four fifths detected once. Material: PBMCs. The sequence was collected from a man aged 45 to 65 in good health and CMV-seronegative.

The CDR3 nucleotides are TGTGCCAGCAGTTACGGATACGCGACAGGGAACTATGGCTACACCTTC. This codes for CASSYGYATGNYGYTF. This sequence joins TRBV27 and TRBJ1-2; 7 bases line up with TRBD1. Germline lookup yields CDR1 MNHEY and CDR2 SMNVEV (reference sequence). This CDR3 region has 16 residues. V was pared by 4 bases and J by 2 bases, with 10 bases of the junction left unmatched.